This TCR beta chain was identified in a study of beta chain features in type 1 diabetes. Study-level information: All samples combined gave roughly 100 million sorted cells for examination. Study-wide results and caveats: Patients with type 1 diabetes showed fewer VDJ junction insertions and more deletions.

This clone appeared a few times. What it recognizes is unknown. Germline V gene sequence: CDR1 LGHNT, CDR2 FRNRAP. Between the trimmed V and J ends, which lost 7 bases and 4 bases, there was a span of 17 bases. There are 15 residues in the CDR3. One heparinised draw of blood, averaging roughly 120 mL, came from each donor. cDNA synthesis used the whole RNA isolate, giving expressed TCRB sequences. Clones were sequenced by immunoSEQ multiplex PCR, and TCRdb holds only the in-frame ones, with some missing. This table holds some 140,000 clones, around a tenth found once. The V call is TRBV12-5, the J call TRBJ2-1; the D gene is possibly TRBD1 (5 bases). This sequence was found in a young man in good health. Input material: central memory CD4+ T cells from blood. The chain's CDR3 is CASAPQGTSYNEQFF. The CDR3 DNA is TGTGCTAGTGCCCCCCAGGGAACCTCGTACAATGAGCAGTTCTTC.